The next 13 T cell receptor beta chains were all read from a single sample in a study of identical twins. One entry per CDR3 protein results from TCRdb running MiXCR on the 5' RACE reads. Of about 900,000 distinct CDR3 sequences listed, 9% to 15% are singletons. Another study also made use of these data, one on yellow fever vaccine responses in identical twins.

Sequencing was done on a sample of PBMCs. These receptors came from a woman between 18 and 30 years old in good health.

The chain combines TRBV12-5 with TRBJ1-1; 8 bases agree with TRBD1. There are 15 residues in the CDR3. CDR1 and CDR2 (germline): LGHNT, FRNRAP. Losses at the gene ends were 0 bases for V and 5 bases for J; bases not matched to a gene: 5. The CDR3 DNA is TGTGCTAGTGGTTTGGTAGTCAGGGGGCGTACTGAAGCTTTCTTT. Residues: CASGLVVRGRTEAFF. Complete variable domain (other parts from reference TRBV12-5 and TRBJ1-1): DARVTQTPRHKVTEMGQEVTMRCQPILGHNTVFWYRQTMMQGLELLAYFRNRAPLDDSGMPKDRFSAEMPDATLATLKIQPSEPRDSAVYFCASGLVVRGRTEAFFGQGTRLTVV.

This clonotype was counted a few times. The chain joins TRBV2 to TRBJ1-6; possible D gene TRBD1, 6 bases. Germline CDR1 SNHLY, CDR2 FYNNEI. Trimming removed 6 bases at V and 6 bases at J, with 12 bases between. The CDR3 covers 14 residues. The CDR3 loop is CASSRDTGNSPLHF. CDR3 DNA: TGTGCCAGCAGCCGGGACACGGGTAATTCACCCCTCCACTTT.

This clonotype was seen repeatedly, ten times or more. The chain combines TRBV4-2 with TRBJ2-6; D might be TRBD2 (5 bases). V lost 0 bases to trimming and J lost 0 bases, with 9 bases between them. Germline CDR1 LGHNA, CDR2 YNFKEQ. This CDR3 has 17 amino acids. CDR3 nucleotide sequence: TGTGCCAGCAGCCAAGAACTAGATTCCTCTGGGGCCAACGTCCTGACTTTC. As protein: CASSQELDSSGANVLTF.

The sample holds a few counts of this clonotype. CDR3 protein: CASGESQTQYF. The CDR3 nucleotides read TGTGCCAGTGGGGAGTCCCAGACCCAGTACTTC. The genes are TRBV6-1 and TRBJ2-5; perhaps TRBD2 as D (5 bases). The germline gives CDR1 MNHNS, CDR2 SASEGT. V gave up 9 bases and J gave up 6 bases, with 11 bases separating them. CDR3 size: 11 residues.

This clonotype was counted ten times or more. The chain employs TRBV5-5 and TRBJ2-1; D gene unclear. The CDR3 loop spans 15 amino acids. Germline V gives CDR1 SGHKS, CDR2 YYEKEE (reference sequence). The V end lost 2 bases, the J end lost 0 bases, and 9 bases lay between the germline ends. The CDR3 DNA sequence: TGTGCCAGCAGCTTACGGCGTAGCTCCTACAATGAGCAGTTCTTC. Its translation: CASSLRRSSYNEQFF.

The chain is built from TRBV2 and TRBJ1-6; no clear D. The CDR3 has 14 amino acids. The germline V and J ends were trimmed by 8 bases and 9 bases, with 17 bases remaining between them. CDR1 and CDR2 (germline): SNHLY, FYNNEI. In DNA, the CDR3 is TGTGCCAGCTTTCAATCGCCGAGGAGTTCACCCCTCCACTTT. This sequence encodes CASFQSPRSSPLHF.

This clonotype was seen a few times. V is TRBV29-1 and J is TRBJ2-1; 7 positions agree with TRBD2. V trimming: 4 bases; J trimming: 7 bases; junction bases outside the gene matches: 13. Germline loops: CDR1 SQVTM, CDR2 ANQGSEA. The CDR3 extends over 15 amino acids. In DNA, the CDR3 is TGCAGCGTTGTAGGCCGGCAGGGAGGGCGAAATGAGCAGTTCTTC. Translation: CSVVGRQGGRNEQFF.

The CDR3 is CASSLAVASPTDTQYF. CDR3 nucleotide sequence: TGTGCCAGCAGCTTAGCGGTAGCTAGCCCAACAGATACGCAGTATTTT. The J gene is TRBJ2-3, the V gene TRBV7-9; tentative D call: TRBD2 (5 bases). CDR1 SEHNR and CDR2 FQNEAQ come from the germline V gene (reference sequence). The V end lost 0 bases, the J end lost 3 bases, and 13 bases lay between the germline ends. The CDR3 is 16 amino acids.

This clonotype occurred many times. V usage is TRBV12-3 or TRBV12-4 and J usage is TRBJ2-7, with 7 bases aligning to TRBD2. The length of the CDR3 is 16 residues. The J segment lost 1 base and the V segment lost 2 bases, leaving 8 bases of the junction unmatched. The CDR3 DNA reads TGTGCCAGCAGTTTATTCTTCGGGAGGCCTTCCTACGAGCAGTACTTC. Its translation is CASSLFFGRPSYEQYF.

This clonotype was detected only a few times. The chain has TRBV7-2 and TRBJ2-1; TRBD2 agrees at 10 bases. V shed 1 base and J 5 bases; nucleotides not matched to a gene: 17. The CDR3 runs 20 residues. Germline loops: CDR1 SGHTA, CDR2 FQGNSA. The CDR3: CASSLGASGSLWAYHNEQFF. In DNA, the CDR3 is TGTGCCAGCAGCTTAGGGGCTAGCGGGAGTCTGTGGGCCTACCACAATGAGCAGTTCTTC.

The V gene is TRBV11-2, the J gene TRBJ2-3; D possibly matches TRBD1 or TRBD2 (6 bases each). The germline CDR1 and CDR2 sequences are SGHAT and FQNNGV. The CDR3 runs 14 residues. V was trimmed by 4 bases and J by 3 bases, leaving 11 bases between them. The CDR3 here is CASSSPGATDTQYF. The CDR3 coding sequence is TGTGCCAGCAGCTCCCCGGGGGCGACAGATACGCAGTATTTT.

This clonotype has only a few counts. As DNA, the CDR3 is TGCAGTGCACGCGGTGTTGGGGGTTTCGGACAGGGGGCTGATGGCTACACCTTC. Amino acids: CSARGVGGFGQGADGYTF. This sequence joins TRBV20-1 and TRBJ1-2; TRBD1 matches 11 bases. This CDR3 spans 18 amino acids. V gave up 6 bases and J gave up 6 bases; unmatched junction bases: 21. In germline, CDR1 is DFQATT, CDR2 SNEGSKA (reference sequence).

Here the CDR3 DNA reads TGTGCCAGCTCACCTGGACTAGCGGGAGGAAAGGGTGATGAGCAGTTCTTC. This translates into CASSPGLAGGKGDEQFF. The chain carries TRBV18 and TRBJ2-1; TRBD2 agrees at 14 bases. Germline V CDR1 and CDR2: KGHSH, LQKENI. V shed 3 bases and J 8 bases; nucleotides not matched to a gene: 9. CDR3 length equals 17 residues.